The 27 T cell receptor beta chains given below trace back to one sample, sequenced in a study of regulatory T cells in long-lasting Graves disease. Arm-PCR of CDR3 regions and iRepertoire HTBI primers were used to build TCR beta libraries. Each CDR3 protein is one row after TCRdb ran MiXCR on the multiplex PCR reads. In the table there are about 380,000 distinct CDR3 sequences, 15% to 19% of which are singletons. Time point noted: newly diagnosed GD, antithyroid drugs for less than 3 months. There was RNA extracted from PBMCs, and the TCR library was made from it. Material: peripheral blood mononuclear cells (PBMCs), obtained at new diagnosis, from a patient treated with antithyroid drugs. These TCRs come from a female donor with Graves disease.

The CDR3 DNA follows: TGCAGTGCGTACGACCCGGAAGGGGATGGCTACACCTTC. This sequence encodes CSAYDPEGDGYTF. The chain combines TRBV20-1 with TRBJ1-2, with D possibly being TRBD1 (5 bases). The CDR3 is 13 amino acids. Per germline, CDR1 DFQATT and CDR2 SNEGSKA (reference sequence). Trimming pared 6 bases from V and 6 bases from J, leaving 17 bases between.

The CDR3 region has the DNA TGTGCCAGCAGCCGGGACGCCAAGGGGTCCAATGAGCAGTTCTTC. Its translation: CASSRDAKGSNEQFF. This rearrangement joins TRBV5-4 to TRBJ2-1; D is tentatively TRBD1 or TRBD2 (5 bases each). The CDR3 spans 15 residues. With 4 bases removed from V and 6 bases from J, the gap between germline ends came to 17 bases. Per germline, CDR1 SGHNT and CDR2 YYREEE (reference sequence).

This clonotype was seen ten or more times. The chain's CDR3 is CASGLARTSAEETQYF. The CDR3 DNA is TGTGCTAGTGGTTTGGCGCGGACTAGCGCCGAAGAGACCCAGTACTTC. The rearrangement joins TRBV12-5 to TRBJ2-5; TRBD2 agrees at 9 bases. Germline V gives CDR1 LGHNT, CDR2 FRNRAP. This CDR3 has 16 amino acids. Losses at the gene ends were 1 base for V and 3 bases for J; bases not matched to a gene: 6.

The rearrangement joins TRBV30 to TRBJ2-1; 8 positions agree with TRBD2. The CDR3 runs to 15 residues. Trimming cost V 0 bases and J 5 bases; bases outside gene matches: 6. From germline, CDR1 is GTSNPN and CDR2 SVGIG (reference sequence). In DNA, the CDR3 is TGTGCCTGGAGTGTAGGGGCGGGAGGTAACAATGAGCAGTTCTTC. This codes for CAWSVGAGGNNEQFF.

The chain's CDR3 is CASSITGTGGTGELFF. CDR3 nucleotides: TGTGCCAGTAGTATAACCGGGACAGGGGGCACCGGGGAGCTGTTTTTT. V and J are TRBV19 and TRBJ2-2; 11 positions match TRBD1. Per germline, CDR1 LNHDA and CDR2 SQIVND (reference sequence). The J segment lost 4 bases and the V segment lost 2 bases, leaving 3 bases of the junction unmatched. This CDR3 spans 16 amino acids.

V usage is TRBV28 and J usage is TRBJ2-4, with D tentatively TRBD2 (5 bases). The length of the CDR3 is 11 residues. Trimming cost V 3 bases and J 8 bases, with 5 bases left between them. Looked up from germline, CDR1 is MDHEN and CDR2 is SYDVKM. CDR3 coding DNA: TGTGCCAGCAGTTTGAGGGACATTCAGTACTTC. This encodes CASSLRDIQYF.

In this sample, this clonotype turned up many times. V is TRBV20-1 and J is TRBJ2-1, with 14 bases lining up with TRBD2. V lost 6 bases, J lost 7 bases, and 17 bases stayed unmatched. Germline CDR1 and CDR2: DFQATT and SNEGSKA (reference sequence). CDR3 length: 18 residues. The CDR3 region has the DNA TGCAGTGCCCTCGGACTAGCGGGGGGCCCTCCCCAGAGGAATGAGCAGTTCTTC. Its translation: CSALGLAGGPPQRNEQFF.

The V call is TRBV6-1, the J call TRBJ1-4, with D unclear. The CDR3 runs 17 residues. The germline V gene has CDR1 MNHNS and CDR2 SASEGT. Deletions cut 0 bases from V and 4 bases from J, with 15 bases between. Written as DNA, the CDR3 is TGTGCCAGCAGTGAAGCGCTATCGACGGAAATTAATGAAAAACTGTTTTTT. Amino acid sequence: CASSEALSTEINEKLFF.

This clonotype was found many times. The rearrangement joins TRBV7-9 to TRBJ2-3; D is unresolved. Trimming took off 8 bases at V and 1 base at J, with 10 bases between the two ends. From germline, CDR1 is SEHNR and CDR2 FQNEAQ (reference sequence). The CDR3 length is 13 residues. CDR3 region: CASLKRGTDTQYF. CDR3 bases: TGTGCCAGCCTGAAACGGGGCACAGATACGCAGTATTTT.

This clonotype showed up many times. The chain is built from TRBV10-3 and TRBJ1-1; D is possibly TRBD1 (6 bases). Trimming took 3 bases from V and 8 from J, leaving 10 bases between them. The CDR3 is made up of 12 amino acids. Germline loops: CDR1 ENHRY, CDR2 SYGVKD. The CDR3 region has the DNA TGTGCCATCAGTGATGGGGGGGCGGAAGCTTTCTTT. Its translation: CAISDGGAEAFF.

This clonotype was detected many times. V and J are TRBV28 and TRBJ1-4; TRBD1 matches 7 bases. The CDR3 is 17 residues long. Trimming removed 4 bases from V and 4 bases from J; junction bases left unmatched: 12. Germline V gives CDR1 MDHEN, CDR2 SYDVKM. In DNA, the CDR3 is TGTGCCAGCAGTTCCCACAGGGGAGGGGACAGTAATGAAAAACTGTTTTTT. It codes for CASSSHRGGDSNEKLFF.

CDR3 region: CASSLVRSGLLGNEQFF. The CDR3, as DNA: TGTGCCAGCAGCTTAGTACGATCGGGGCTGCTAGGTAATGAGCAGTTCTTC. V and J are TRBV7-9 and TRBJ2-1, with D possibly called TRBD1 or TRBD2 (5 bases each). The length of the CDR3 is 17 residues. The germline V gene encodes CDR1 SEHNR and CDR2 FQNEAQ (reference sequence). Between the trimmed V and J ends, which lost 1 base and 7 bases, there was a span of 20 bases.

This clonotype was seen ten or more times. The genes are TRBV6-2 or TRBV6-3 and TRBJ2-3; TRBD2 agrees at 9 bases. In germline, CDR1 is MNHEY, CDR2 SVGEGT. Trimming at V came to 7 bases and at J to 2 bases, leaving 13 bases not matched to a gene. CDR3 length: 17 residues. The CDR3 DNA is TGTGCCAGCACCGGCGGGAGGGCCGCACCTTCCACAGATACGCAGTATTTT. Translated, it gives CASTGGRAAPSTDTQYF.

This clonotype was seen many times. This chain joins TRBV5-4 and TRBJ2-7, with D tentatively TRBD1 or TRBD2 (6 bases each). From germline, CDR1 is SGHNT and CDR2 YYREEE (reference sequence). The CDR3 runs 13 residues. V gave up 7 bases and J gave up 4 bases, with 15 bases separating them. CDR3 bases: TGTGCCAGCTCGCCTGGAGGGGGATACGAGCAGTACTTC. This sequence encodes CASSPGGGYEQYF.

This clonotype was recorded only once. The chain's CDR3 is CASSPARELFF. The CDR3 nucleotides are TGTGCCAGCAGCCCAGCCCGGGAGCTGTTTTTT. The chain combines TRBV4-2 with TRBJ2-2; D not certain. Germline V gene sequence: CDR1 LGHNA, CDR2 YNFKEQ. Between the trimmed V and J ends, which lost 4 bases and 9 bases, there was a span of 6 bases. CDR3 size: 11 residues.

This clonotype appeared many times. The chain joins TRBV29-1 to TRBJ1-2; 11 bases fit TRBD1. The ends lost 7 bases at V and 5 bases at J; junction bases unmatched: 12. The CDR3 consists of 15 residues. Germline CDR1 SQVTM, CDR2 ANQGSEA. The CDR3 spells CSALKGQGERYGYTF. The DNA of the CDR3 is TGCAGCGCCCTCAAGGGACAGGGGGAGAGATATGGCTACACCTTC.

This clonotype was observed at least ten times. The rearrangement uses TRBV6-4 and TRBJ1-1; D not resolved. From germline, CDR1 is MRHNA and CDR2 SNTAGT. The CDR3 totals 13 residues. Trimming shortened V by 10 bases and J by 0 bases, and 12 bases separated the two germline ends. The CDR3 DNA reads as TGTGCCACCAAGGGAGTCTTGAACACTGAAGCTTTCTTT. Amino acid sequence: CATKGVLNTEAFF.

The gene calls are TRBV29-1 and TRBJ2-7; D not resolved. V shed 3 bases and J shed 2 bases, with 8 bases lying between them. CDR3 length: 12 amino acids. Germline CDR1 is SQVTM and CDR2 is ANQGSEA. The CDR3 coding sequence is TGCAGCGTTGATACCGCCACCTACGAGCAGTACTTC. Translation gives CSVDTATYEQYF.

This clonotype occurred many times. V usage is TRBV3-1 and J usage is TRBJ2-1, with TRBD2 matching over 9 bases. Germline CDR1 and CDR2: LGHDT and YNNKEL (reference sequence). This CDR3 has 17 amino acids. After removal of 4 bases from V and 3 bases from J, the junction contained 10 bases not matched to a gene. The CDR3 sequence: CASSLRIAGEVYNEQFF. The CDR3 DNA reads as TGTGCCAGCAGCCTACGAATAGCGGGAGAGGTCTACAATGAGCAGTTCTTC.

In this sample, this clonotype turned up many times. This chain's CDR3 is CASSLYRGKGQPQHF. DNA for the CDR3: TGTGCCAGCAGCCTATATAGAGGGAAAGGTCAGCCCCAGCATTTT. V gene TRBV12-3 or TRBV12-4 combines with J gene TRBJ1-5, with no clear D. V lost 6 bases and J 6 bases, leaving 18 bases between the germline ends. The CDR3 loop spans 15 amino acids.

The sample holds many counts of this clonotype. The genes are TRBV6-1 and TRBJ1-6; TRBD1 matches at 11 bases. The junction had 5 bases not matched to a gene; V was cut back by 4 bases and J by 0 bases. CDR1 and CDR2 from the germline V gene are MNHNS and SASEGT. The CDR3 runs to 18 residues. The CDR3 DNA reads TGTGCCAGCAGTGGAACCGGGACAGGGGGCTCCTATAATTCACCCCTCCACTTT. This translates into CASSGTGTGGSYNSPLHF.

This clonotype was found a few times. The chain combines TRBV4-1 with TRBJ1-1, with a possible D match to TRBD1 (5 bases). CDR1 is MGHRA, CDR2 YSYEKL, per germline. V was trimmed by 9 bases and J by 2 bases, leaving 13 bases between them. The CDR3 consists of 13 residues. The CDR3 is CASQKGVNTEAFF. The CDR3 DNA reads TGCGCCAGTCAAAAAGGGGTTAACACTGAAGCTTTCTTT.

This clonotype was recorded at least ten times. This chain connects TRBV28 to TRBJ2-7, with 9 bases aligning to TRBD1. CDR3 size: 14 residues. The germline gives CDR1 MDHEN, CDR2 SYDVKM. The ends lost 6 bases at V and 5 bases at J; junction bases unmatched: 8. CDR3 region: CASSERGQGNEQYF. The DNA of the CDR3 is TGTGCCAGCAGCGAAAGGGGACAGGGTAACGAGCAGTACTTC.

At least ten counts were recorded for this clonotype. V is TRBV3-1 and J is TRBJ2-1; 7 bases fit TRBD1. This CDR3 region has 15 residues. Germline loops: CDR1 LGHDT, CDR2 YNNKEL (reference sequence). Trimming took 2 bases from V and 5 from J; bases not matched to a gene: 6. Here the CDR3 reads CASSQKDRIHNEQFF. In DNA form, the CDR3 reads TGTGCCAGCAGCCAAAAGGACAGGATCCACAATGAGCAGTTCTTC.

This clonotype was seen at least ten times. The chain combines TRBV12-3 or TRBV12-4 with TRBJ1-1, with TRBD1 matching 9 bases. The CDR3 consists of 15 residues. With V trimmed by 3 bases and J by 4 bases, 6 bases remained unmatched. The CDR3 here is CASSFYLQGATEAFF. In DNA, the CDR3 is TGTGCCAGCAGTTTCTACCTACAGGGGGCCACTGAAGCTTTCTTT.

The chain carries TRBV12-3 or TRBV12-4 and TRBJ2-1; 10 nucleotides match TRBD2. The CDR3 runs 15 residues. V lost 3 bases to trimming and J lost 7 bases; unmatched junction nucleotides: 6. Written as DNA, the CDR3 is TGTGCCAGCAGTTTCAGGGCTAGCGGGAGAAATGAGCAGTTCTTC. It codes for CASSFRASGRNEQFF.

This chain uses TRBV3-1 with TRBJ2-1, with D possibly called TRBD1 or TRBD2 (7 bases each). The CDR3 consists of 18 residues. The ends were cut back, 0 bases at V and 2 bases at J, with 17 bases in the middle. Germline lookup yields CDR1 LGHDT and CDR2 YNNKEL (reference sequence). This CDR3 reads CASSQDLRGGLPYNEQFF. DNA for the CDR3: TGTGCCAGCAGCCAAGATCTCAGGGGGGGCCTCCCCTACAATGAGCAGTTCTTC.